The TCR beta chain under discussion was sequenced for a study of T cell changes during pregnancy in multiple sclerosis. CDR3 length: 13 amino acids. The V and J ends lost 3 bases and 3 bases respectively, with 8 bases between them. Germline CDR1 MRHNA, CDR2 SNTAGT. Assay: immunoSEQ multiplex PCR; the TCRdb copy retains only in-frame clones and omits some. Among tens of thousands of clones listed, 85% to 95% were seen once. The sequenced sample was peripheral blood, obtained in the third trimester of pregnancy. The chain couples TRBV6-4 to TRBJ1-1; no reliable D call. The clonotype originates from a female donor in good health, enrolled as a control in a pregnancy study. The chain's CDR3 is CASSETDDTEAFF. The CDR3, as DNA: TGTGCCAGCAGTGAAACAGACGACACTGAAGCTTTCTTT.